The 21 T cell receptor beta chains in this list originate from one sample, sequenced in a study of glioma-infiltrating T cells. Amplification of TCR alpha and beta CDR3 regions from RNA used iRepertoire nested multiplex PCR. TCRdb reanalysed the multiplex PCR reads using MiXCR and keeps one entry per CDR3 protein. The table lists approximately 120,000 distinct CDR3 sequences, approximately 25% of them singletons. What was sequenced was glioma tissue, nonneoplastic brain tissue, or PBMCs (not recorded which). The receptors stem from a human donor with low-grade glioma or glioblastoma, undergoing nonglioma brain surgery, or in good health (not recorded which).

This clonotype was detected many times. The gene calls are TRBV7-9 and TRBJ2-7, with TRBD2 matching over 11 bases. The V gene end was trimmed by 9 bases and the J gene end by 6 bases; junction bases not matched to a gene: 25. From germline, CDR1 is SEHNR and CDR2 FQNEAQ (reference sequence). This CDR3 comprises 19 residues. The CDR3 DNA follows: TGTGCCAGAACTAGCGGGAGTGGGGAAGGGGGAAGTTCGGGACGCGAGCAGTACTTC. It codes for CARTSGSGEGGSSGREQYF.

This clonotype turned up a few times. This rearrangement joins TRBV11-3 to TRBJ2-5, with no clear D. Trimming shortened V by 1 base and J by 2 bases, and 11 bases separated the two germline ends. Germline loops: CDR1 SGHNT, CDR2 YENEEA. This CDR3 contains 15 residues. CDR3: CASSLGVSRQETQYF. The CDR3 bases are TGTGCCAGCAGCTTAGGAGTCAGCCGACAAGAGACCCAGTACTTC.

With regard to this clonotype: One base away lies a much larger clone, so this may be a sequencing read error. The chain has TRBV9 and TRBJ1-1, with D unresolved. The CDR3 totals 14 residues. From germline, CDR1 is SGDLS and CDR2 YYNGEE. CDR3 sequence reads: CASSVTNGRPEASF. The CDR3 region has the DNA TGTGCCAGCAGCGTAACAAACGGACGGCCGGAAGCTTCCTTT.

This clonotype has at least ten counts. The chain carries TRBV6-2 or TRBV6-3 and TRBJ2-3, with D unclear. V was cut by 4 bases and J by 5 bases, with 7 bases left in between. The CDR3 has 12 amino acids. Germline V CDR1 and CDR2: MNHEY, SVGEGT. For the CDR3, the DNA is TGTGCCAGCAGTTTAGGAGAAGATACGCAGTATTTT. It is translated as CASSLGEDTQYF.

At least ten counts were recorded for this clonotype. The J gene is TRBJ2-3, the V gene TRBV3-1; D gene ambiguous. This CDR3 has 11 residues. The germline V and J ends were trimmed by 2 bases and 6 bases, with 3 bases remaining between them. Germline V CDR1 and CDR2: LGHDT, YNNKEL (reference sequence). CDR3: CASSQLDTQYF. CDR3 bases: TGTGCCAGCAGCCAATTGGATACGCAGTATTTT.

V and J are TRBV29-1 and TRBJ1-5, with D uncertain. CDR1 and CDR2 from the germline V gene are SQVTM and ANQGSEA. V was cut by 5 bases and J by 4 bases, with 15 bases left in between. The CDR3 has 14 amino acids. The CDR3 reads CSVSVGRANQPQHF. CDR3 DNA sequence: TGCAGCGTTTCCGTAGGCAGAGCAAATCAGCCCCAGCATTTT.

This clonotype has ten or more counts. In nucleotides, the CDR3 is TGTGCCAGCAGCCTCCAGGGTTCTGACGAGCAGTACTTC. This encodes CASSLQGSDEQYF. The chain uses TRBV7-9 and TRBJ2-7; TRBD1 is a possible D gene (5 bases). Germline-derived CDR1 and CDR2 are SEHNR and FQNEAQ (reference sequence). With 5 bases removed from V and 5 bases from J, the gap between germline ends came to 13 bases. There are 13 residues in the CDR3.

This clonotype was found a few times. V is TRBV5-1 and J is TRBJ2-7; D is perhaps TRBD1 (7 bases). The germline V gene encodes CDR1 SGHRS and CDR2 YFSETQ. V lost 4 bases and J 1 base, leaving 12 bases between the germline ends. This CDR3 has 14 residues. CDR3 sequence: CASSVAGQSYEQYF. CDR3 DNA sequence: TGCGCCAGCAGCGTTGCGGGACAGTCCTACGAGCAGTACTTC.

This clonotype was counted at least ten times. The chain combines TRBV7-3 with TRBJ2-1; TRBD2 matches 8 bases. After removal of 5 bases from V and 9 bases from J, the junction contained 12 bases not matched to a gene. This CDR3 spans 15 amino acids. Germline loops: CDR1 SGHTA, CDR2 FQGTGA. The CDR3 reads CASSPPGRDRGEQFF. CDR3 nucleotides: TGTGCCAGCAGCCCACCCGGGAGGGATCGCGGTGAGCAGTTCTTC.

This clonotype was recorded at least ten times. The V gene is TRBV7-9, the J gene TRBJ2-5; D gene uncertain. The CDR3 totals 13 residues. V lost 3 bases and J 4 bases, leaving 9 bases between the germline ends. Germline V gene data show CDR1 as SEHNR and CDR2 as FQNEAQ (reference sequence). In DNA form, the CDR3 reads TGTGCCAGCAGCTTGGTACAGTTAGAGACCCAGTACTTC. Encoded protein: CASSLVQLETQYF.

This clonotype was seen many times. The V gene is TRBV15, the J gene TRBJ2-1; D may match TRBD1 or TRBD2 (5 bases each). Looked up from germline, CDR1 is LNHNV and CDR2 is YYDKDF (reference sequence). The CDR3 is 16 residues long. V lost 0 bases to trimming and J lost 4 bases, with 13 bases between them. The chain's CDR3 is CATSRERGGSYNEQFF. CDR3 DNA: TGTGCCACCAGCAGAGAGAGGGGTGGATCTTACAATGAGCAGTTCTTC.

This clonotype has at least ten counts. The V and J genes are TRBV6-1 and TRBJ2-7, with TRBD1 matching 7 bases. Germline V gene lookup returns CDR1 MNHNS and CDR2 SASEGT. After removal of 5 bases from V and 10 bases from J, the junction contained 11 bases not matched to a gene. The CDR3 is 13 amino acids. CDR3 sequence reads: CASSNTPGGKQYF. Here the CDR3 DNA reads TGTGCCAGCAGTAACACCCCAGGGGGTAAACAGTACTTC.

The sample holds a few counts of this clonotype. The V call is TRBV7-9, the J call TRBJ2-5; D remains unclear. Trimming stripped 0 bases from V and 5 bases from J, with 7 bases between. CDR1 and CDR2 from the germline V gene are SEHNR and FQNEAQ (reference sequence). This CDR3 contains 13 residues. CDR3 coding DNA: TGTGCCAGCAGCTTAGCCGAGCGTGAGACCCAGTACTTC. Translated, it gives CASSLAERETQYF.

This clonotype showed up many times. The V and J genes are TRBV4-2 and TRBJ2-2; maybe TRBD1 (6 bases). The V and J ends lost 4 bases and 1 base respectively, with 16 bases between them. Germline CDR1 is LGHNA and CDR2 is YNFKEQ. This CDR3 is built from 17 residues. CDR3 protein: CASSPTIDRQNTGELFF. CDR3 in DNA: TGTGCCAGCAGCCCTACCATCGACAGGCAGAACACCGGGGAGCTGTTTTTT.

This clonotype came up many times. This CDR3 reads CASATRDVSTAFF. The CDR3 DNA is TGTGCCAGCGCCACCCGGGACGTCTCAACGGCTTTCTTT. The chain carries TRBV27 and TRBJ1-1, with D maybe TRBD1 (5 bases). Deletions cut 8 bases from V and 11 bases from J, with 21 bases between. Looked up from germline, CDR1 is MNHEY and CDR2 is SMNVEV (reference sequence). CDR3 length: 13 amino acids.

There are a few counts of this clonotype. The chain uses TRBV12-3 or TRBV12-4 and TRBJ2-5; 7 bases fit TRBD1. The length of the CDR3 is 15 residues. V lost 5 bases, J lost 1 base, and 7 bases stayed unmatched. The CDR3 region is CASSKGTVGQETQYF. DNA for the CDR3: TGTGCCAGCAGTAAGGGGACAGTAGGCCAAGAGACCCAGTACTTC.

This clonotype was detected a few times. This chain uses TRBV2 with TRBJ2-1; 9 nucleotides match TRBD2. The CDR3 totals 16 residues. The V gene end was trimmed by 8 bases and the J gene end by 10 bases; junction bases not matched to a gene: 18. The germline V gene has CDR1 SNHLY and CDR2 FYNNEI. Written as DNA, the CDR3 is TGTGCCAGCGGACTGAGGCCCCTAGCGGGATTAGGGGAGCAGTTCTTC. Amino acids: CASGLRPLAGLGEQFF.

This chain uses TRBV19 with TRBJ1-1; 8 bases line up with TRBD1. CDR1 is LNHDA, CDR2 SQIVND, per germline (reference sequence). The junction had 3 bases not matched to a gene; V was cut back by 3 bases and J by 6 bases. The CDR3 length is 13 residues. In DNA, the CDR3 is TGTGCCAGTAGTATCACAGGGGGGCCTGAAGCTTTCTTT. Amino acid sequence: CASSITGGPEAFF.

This clonotype was observed at least ten times. This chain joins TRBV28 and TRBJ2-7; D unclear. V was pared by 5 bases and J by 4 bases, with 18 bases between. CDR3 length equals 15 residues. Germline loops: CDR1 MDHEN, CDR2 SYDVKM. CDR3 loop: CASSRTQARSYEQYF. The CDR3 bases are TGTGCCAGCAGTCGAACCCAAGCTCGGTCTTACGAGCAGTACTTC.

The sample holds one count of this clonotype. Being one base from a much bigger clone, this may be a read error. V gene TRBV7-2 combines with J gene TRBJ2-3; 7 bases match TRBD1. The CDR3 covers 14 residues. After removal of 6 bases from V and 1 base from J, the junction contained 4 bases not matched to a gene. Germline-derived CDR1 and CDR2 are SGHTA and FQGNSA. The CDR3 protein is CASRNGQGTDTQYF. The CDR3 DNA follows: TGTGCCAGCAGAAATGGACAGGGCACAGATACGCAGTATTTT.

This clonotype was detected many times. The chain couples TRBV14 to TRBJ2-5; D remains unclear. The CDR3 length is 13 residues. Germline V gene lookup returns CDR1 SGHDN and CDR2 FVKESK. V dropped 4 bases and J dropped 5 bases, with 11 bases sitting between them. The CDR3 here is CASSRAGYETQYF. The CDR3 bases are TGTGCCAGCAGCCGGGCAGGTTACGAGACCCAGTACTTC.